The 29 T cell receptor beta chains listed next were all sequenced from one sample in a study of T cells in tuberculosis. Method: immunoSEQ multiplex PCR; TCRdb's copy keeps in-frame clones and lacks some. The sample lists tens of thousands of clones, around nine tenths occurring once. Sequences were obtained from PBMCs. These receptors originate from a donor between 10 and 35 years old with latent tuberculosis or without tuberculosis infection. Some clones in this sample may be carry-over from other donors' samples.

This sequence joins TRBV25-1 and TRBJ2-7; TRBD2 matches 8 bases. The germline gives CDR1 MGHDK, CDR2 SYGVNS. The CDR3 runs 16 residues. V gave up 6 bases and J gave up 2 bases; unmatched junction bases: 12. CDR3 nucleotides: TGTGCCAGCAGCGCCACGGGGGGGACTAGTACCTACGAGCAGTACTTC. Translated: CASSATGGTSTYEQYF.

This clone has only one observation. J is TRBJ2-3 and V is TRBV12-5, with 11 bases aligning to TRBD2. Per germline, CDR1 LGHNT and CDR2 FRNRAP. The length of the CDR3 is 16 residues. Germline trimming cut 3 bases from V and 4 bases from J; bases unmatched to any gene: 6. CDR3: CASGFVVAGGPDTQYF. CDR3 bases: TGTGCTAGTGGTTTTGTGGTAGCGGGGGGGCCAGATACGCAGTATTTT.

The V gene is TRBV18, the J gene TRBJ2-3, with 7 bases that match TRBD2. The ends lost 3 bases at V and 4 bases at J; junction bases unmatched: 10. The germline V gene has CDR1 KGHSH and CDR2 LQKENI. CDR3 length: 16 amino acids. CDR3: CASSPGVAGEADTQYF. The DNA of the CDR3 is TGTGCCAGCTCACCCGGGGTAGCGGGTGAGGCAGATACGCAGTATTTT.

V usage is TRBV19 and J usage is TRBJ1-2, with 7 bases fitting TRBD1. CDR3 length: 15 amino acids. Germline loops: CDR1 LNHDA, CDR2 SQIVND (reference sequence). Trimming removed 4 bases from V and 3 bases from J; junction bases left unmatched: 8. CDR3 nucleotide sequence: TGTGCCAGTAGTACAACGACCACAGGGGACTATGGCTACACCTTC. As protein: CASSTTTTGDYGYTF.

This chain links TRBV7-9 with TRBJ1-4; D possibly corresponds to TRBD1 (6 bases). Trimming stripped 6 bases from V and 4 bases from J, with 15 bases between. The germline CDR1 and CDR2 sequences are SEHNR and FQNEAQ (reference sequence). The CDR3 length is 15 residues. CDR3 sequence: CASSFTGYGNEKLFF. Here the CDR3 DNA reads TGTGCCAGCAGTTTTACAGGGTACGGTAATGAAAAACTGTTTTTT. Full variable domain (rest looked up from reference TRBV7-9 and TRBJ1-4): DTGVSQNPRHKITKRGQNVTFRCDPISEHNRLYWYRQTLGQGPEFLTYFQNEAQLEKSRLLSDRFSAERPKGSFSTLEIQRTEQGDSAMYLCASSFTGYGNEKLFFGSGTQLSVL.

The V call is TRBV7-7, the J call TRBJ2-2; 12 bases match TRBD2. V was pared by 6 bases and J by 2 bases, with 4 bases of the junction left unmatched. Germline V gene lookup returns CDR1 SSHAT and CDR2 FNYEAQ (reference sequence). The CDR3 sequence is 16 residues long. CDR3 amino acids: CASSRTSGANTGELFF. The CDR3 DNA reads as TGTGCCAGCAGTCGGACTAGCGGGGCCAACACCGGGGAGCTGTTTTTT.

This chain connects TRBV7-8 to TRBJ2-1, with no clear D. Trimming pared 4 bases from V and 7 bases from J, leaving 14 bases between. Germline CDR1 SGHVS, CDR2 FQNEAQ. The length of the CDR3 is 14 residues. The CDR3 nucleotides are TGTGCCAGCAGCTCGATAAAACATGTGAATGAGCAGTTCTTC. This gives the protein CASSSIKHVNEQFF. The entire variable domain, with the rest obtained from reference TRBV7-8 and TRBJ2-1, is as follows: GAGVSQSPRYKVAKRGQDVALRCDPISGHVSLFWYQQALGQGPEFLTYFQNEAQLDKSGLPSDRFFAERPEGSVSTLKIQRTQQEDSAVYLCASSSIKHVNEQFFGPGTRLTVL.

This clone was counted only a few times. The V call is TRBV10-3, the J call TRBJ1-2; 7 nucleotides agree with TRBD1. Germline V CDR1 and CDR2: ENHRY, SYGVKD. The CDR3 sequence is 14 residues long. The junction had 10 bases not matched to a gene; V was cut back by 5 bases and J by 7 bases. The CDR3, as DNA: TGTGCCATCAGTTCTATCCAGGGGGAAGTTGGCTACACCTTC. It translates to CAISSIQGEVGYTF.

The rearrangement links TRBV6-4 to TRBJ1-3; D is undetermined. The CDR3 spans 14 residues. Germline CDR1 MRHNA, CDR2 SNTAGT. V lost 9 bases and J lost 0, with 12 bases in between. For the CDR3, the DNA is TGTGCCAGGGGCCCGAAGAGCTCTGGAAACACCATATATTTT. Protein: CARGPKSSGNTIYF.

This chain links TRBV30 with TRBJ1-2, with unresolved D. The CDR3 consists of 13 residues. Germline-derived CDR1 and CDR2 are GTSNPN and SVGIG (reference sequence). Between the trimmed V and J ends, which lost 0 bases and 4 bases, there was a span of 9 bases. CDR3: CAWSVLNGYGYTF. As DNA, the CDR3 is TGTGCCTGGAGTGTACTCAACGGCTATGGCTACACCTTC.

The chain joins TRBV7-8 to TRBJ2-3, with TRBD2 identical over 7 bases. V lost 2 bases, J lost 1 base, and 15 bases stayed unmatched. The length of the CDR3 is 19 residues. The germline V gene has CDR1 SGHVS and CDR2 FQNEAQ. The CDR3 nucleotides are TGTGCCAGCAGCTTATTCTGGCGCTCCTTCGCGGGAGGCACAGATACGCAGTATTTT. It is translated as CASSLFWRSFAGGTDTQYF.

This clone was seen only once. The chain is built from TRBV18 and TRBJ1-1, with 7 nucleotides matching TRBD1. The trim removed 3 bases at V and 4 bases at J, leaving 5 bases unmatched. In germline, CDR1 is KGHSH, CDR2 LQKENI. This CDR3 is built from 14 residues. The DNA of the CDR3 is TGTGCCAGCTCACCCAGACAGGGCGGCACTGAAGCTTTCTTT. Translating gives CASSPRQGGTEAFF.

In this sample, this clone turned up once. The chain couples TRBV5-1 to TRBJ2-3, with 10 bases lining up with TRBD2. The V and J ends lost 4 bases and 4 bases, in that order; junction bases with no gene match: 6. There are 15 residues in the CDR3. The germline V gene has CDR1 SGHRS and CDR2 YFSETQ. CDR3 DNA: TGCGCCAGCAGCCCAGGAGGGACTAGCGCAGATACGCAGTATTTT. Protein product: CASSPGGTSADTQYF.

This chain connects TRBV5-1 to TRBJ2-7; D gene unclear. Trimming stripped 0 bases from V and 3 bases from J, with 7 bases between. Germline CDR1 reads SGHRS; CDR2 reads YFSETQ. The length of the CDR3 is 13 residues. In DNA form, the CDR3 reads TGCGCCAGCAGCTTGGGAGATGACTACGAGCAGTACTTC. It codes for CASSLGDDYEQYF.

This sequence joins TRBV30 and TRBJ2-1, with 10 bases lining up with TRBD2. Germline V gives CDR1 GTSNPN, CDR2 SVGIG (reference sequence). Trimming cost V 3 bases and J 10 bases; bases outside gene matches: 6. The CDR3 length is 13 residues. CDR3 amino acids: CAWRPTSGYEQFF. The CDR3 coding sequence is TGTGCCTGGAGGCCGACTAGCGGGTACGAGCAGTTCTTC. Combining the CDR3 with reference TRBV30 and TRBJ2-1 gives the whole variable domain SQTIHQWPATLVQPVGSPLSLECTVEGTSNPNLYWYRQAAGRGLQLLFYSVGIGQISSEVPQNLSASRPQDRQFILSSKKLLLSDSGFYLCAWRPTSGYEQFFGPGTRLTVL.

This chain connects TRBV6-5 to TRBJ1-2, with 7 bases fitting TRBD1. V was clipped by 3 bases and J by 3 bases; unmatched bases: 4. CDR1 and CDR2 (germline): MNHEY, SVGAGI. The CDR3 is 14 residues long. CDR3 coding DNA: TGTGCCAGCAGTTATAGACAGGGAGACTATGGCTACACCTTC. This encodes CASSYRQGDYGYTF.

This rearrangement joins TRBV6-1 to TRBJ1-2, with 7 positions matching TRBD1. Germline assignment: CDR1 MNHNS and CDR2 SASEGT. This CDR3 contains 10 residues. V dropped 10 bases and J dropped 14; count of bases not matched to a gene: 10. The CDR3 reads CATIDRVGTF. CDR3 in DNA: TGTGCCACCATAGACAGGGTGGGGACCTTC.

The CDR3 spells CAWSPAGVSGANVLTF. CDR3 sequence (DNA): TGTGCCTGGTCGCCGGCCGGGGTCTCTGGGGCCAACGTCCTGACTTTC. This rearrangement joins TRBV30 to TRBJ2-6, with D perhaps TRBD2 (5 bases). Germline CDR1 GTSNPN, CDR2 SVGIG (reference sequence). The CDR3 sequence is 16 residues long. Deletions cut 5 bases from V and 0 bases from J, with 14 bases between.

This chain connects TRBV29-1 to TRBJ1-1, with D uncertain. Germline CDR1 reads SQVTM; CDR2 reads ANQGSEA. V lost 2 bases and J 7 bases, leaving 17 bases between the germline ends. There are 14 residues in the CDR3. The CDR3 DNA is TGCAGCGTTGAACTACTTCTGAAGTCGGGTGAAGCTTTCTTT. Translation gives CSVELLLKSGEAFF.

This clone was seen once. In DNA form, the CDR3 reads TGTGCCAGCAGTACCCCGGGGACAGCCAACGTCCTGACTTTC. Protein: CASSTPGTANVLTF. V usage is TRBV6-5 and J usage is TRBJ2-6; a weak D match, TRBD1 (6 bases). Trimming stripped 5 bases from V and 7 bases from J, with 12 bases between. In germline, CDR1 is MNHEY, CDR2 SVGAGI. The CDR3 is 14 residues long.

CDR3 in DNA: TGTGCCAGCAGTTTCATTCGCGTCAGGGACACTGAAGCTTTCTTT. It yields the protein CASSFIRVRDTEAFF. The chain employs TRBV27 and TRBJ1-1; D possibly corresponds to TRBD1 (5 bases). The germline gives CDR1 MNHEY, CDR2 SMNVEV (reference sequence). The CDR3 is 15 amino acids. Trimming took off 3 bases at V and 3 bases at J, with 14 bases between the two ends.

The chain carries TRBV13 and TRBJ1-2; a possible D gene is TRBD1 (5 bases). V was cut by 2 bases and J by 4 bases, with 8 bases left in between. CDR1 PRHDT and CDR2 FYEKMQ come from the germline V gene (reference sequence). This CDR3 contains 13 residues. CDR3 protein: CASSLRQIYGYTF. The CDR3 coding sequence is TGTGCCAGCAGCTTAAGACAGATCTATGGCTACACCTTC.

The V gene is TRBV7-7, the J gene TRBJ2-5; 7 positions match TRBD1. The CDR3 extends over 14 amino acids. CDR1 and CDR2 from the germline V gene are SSHAT and FNYEAQ (reference sequence). Trimming at V came to 4 bases and at J to 4 bases, leaving 6 bases not matched to a gene. The chain's CDR3 is CASSSFNRGETQYF. CDR3 coding DNA: TGTGCCAGCAGCTCCTTTAACAGGGGAGAGACCCAGTACTTC. The variable domain in full, completed from reference TRBV7-7 and TRBJ2-5, reads GAGVSQSPRYKVTKRGQDVTLRCDPISSHATLYWYQQALGQGPEFLTYFNYEAQPDKSGLPSDRFSAERPEGSISTLTIQRTEQRDSAMYRCASSSFNRGETQYFGPGTRLLVL.

The chain couples TRBV27 to TRBJ2-1, with TRBD1 matching 10 bases. The CDR3 contains 15 residues. From germline, CDR1 is MNHEY and CDR2 SMNVEV (reference sequence). J lost 4 bases, V lost 6 bases, and 6 bases had no gene match. The CDR3 DNA is TGTGCCAGCAGCCCCGGGACAGGGGTGTACAATGAGCAGTTCTTC. It yields the protein CASSPGTGVYNEQFF.

V is TRBV5-1 and J is TRBJ1-4; no reliable D call. Germline CDR1 SGHRS, CDR2 YFSETQ. Between the trimmed V and J ends, which lost 1 base and 0 bases, there was a span of 7 bases. The CDR3 extends over 15 amino acids. The DNA for the CDR3 is TGCGCCAGCAGCTTGCTGGCAGCAACTAATGAAAAACTGTTTTTT. Translated: CASSLLAATNEKLFF.

This rearrangement joins TRBV9 to TRBJ1-2; maybe TRBD1 (5 bases). The CDR3 runs 14 residues. Germline V gives CDR1 SGDLS, CDR2 YYNGEE. Trimming removed 2 bases from V and 7 bases from J, with 15 bases in between. CDR3 sequence reads: CASSVGGDGGGYTF. The CDR3 nucleotides are TGTGCCAGCAGCGTGGGAGGGGACGGCGGTGGCTACACCTTC. Based on the CDR3 plus reference TRBV9 and TRBJ1-2, the full variable domain is DSGVTQTPKHLITATGQRVTLRCSPRSGDLSVYWYQQSLDQGLQFLIQYYNGEERAKGNILERFSAQQFPDLHSELNLSSLELGDSALYFCASSVGGDGGGYTFGSGTRLTVV.

V is TRBV5-8 and J is TRBJ1-5, with 8 bases matching TRBD1. Germline values: CDR1 SGHTS, CDR2 YDEGEE. J lost 1 base, V lost 3 bases, and 6 bases had no gene match. The CDR3 consists of 16 residues. The CDR3 reads CASSSRQGLSNQPQHF. The DNA of the CDR3 is TGTGCCAGCAGCTCCAGACAGGGGCTGAGCAATCAGCCCCAGCATTTT.

The chain carries TRBV11-3 and TRBJ1-1, with TRBD1 matching 7 bases. The germline gives CDR1 SGHNT, CDR2 YENEEA. CDR3 length equals 13 residues. Trimming at V came to 5 bases and at J to 4 bases, leaving 4 bases not matched to a gene. The CDR3 protein is CASSLGTATEAFF. For the CDR3, the DNA is TGTGCCAGCAGCCTAGGGACAGCCACTGAAGCTTTCTTT.

V and J are TRBV19 and TRBJ2-3, with D tentatively TRBD1 (5 bases). This CDR3 contains 13 residues. V lost 8 bases, J lost 1 base, and 10 bases lay in between. Germline CDR1 and CDR2: LNHDA and SQIVND (reference sequence). The CDR3 reads CASSRQRTDTQYF. The CDR3 DNA reads TGTGCCAGTTCTAGACAGCGCACAGATACGCAGTATTTT.